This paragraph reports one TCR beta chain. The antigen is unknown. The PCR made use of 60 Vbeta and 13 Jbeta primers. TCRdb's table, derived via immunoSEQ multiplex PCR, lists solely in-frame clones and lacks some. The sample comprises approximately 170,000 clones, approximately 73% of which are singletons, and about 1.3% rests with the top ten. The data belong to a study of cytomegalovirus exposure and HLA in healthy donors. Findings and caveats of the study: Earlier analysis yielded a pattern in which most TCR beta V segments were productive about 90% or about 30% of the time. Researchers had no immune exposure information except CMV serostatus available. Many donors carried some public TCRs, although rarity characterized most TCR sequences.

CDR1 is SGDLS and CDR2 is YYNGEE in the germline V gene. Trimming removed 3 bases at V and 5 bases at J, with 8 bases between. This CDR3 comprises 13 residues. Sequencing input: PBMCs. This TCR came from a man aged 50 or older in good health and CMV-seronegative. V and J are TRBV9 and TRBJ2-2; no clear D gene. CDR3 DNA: TGTGCCAGCAGCGGAGATTGGACCGGGGAGCTGTTTTTT. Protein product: CASSGDWTGELFF.